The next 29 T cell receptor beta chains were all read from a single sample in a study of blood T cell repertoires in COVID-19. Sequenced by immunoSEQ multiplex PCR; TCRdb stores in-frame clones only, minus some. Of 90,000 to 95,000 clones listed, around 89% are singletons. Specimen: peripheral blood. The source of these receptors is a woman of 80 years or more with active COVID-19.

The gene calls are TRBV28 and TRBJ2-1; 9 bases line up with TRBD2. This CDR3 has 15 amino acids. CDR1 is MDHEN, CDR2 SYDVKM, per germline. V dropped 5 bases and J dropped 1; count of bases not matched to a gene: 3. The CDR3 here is CASSPLAGSYNEQFF. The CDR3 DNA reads TGTGCCAGCAGTCCCCTAGCGGGGTCCTACAATGAGCAGTTCTTC. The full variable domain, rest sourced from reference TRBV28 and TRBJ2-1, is DVKVTQSSRYLVKRTGEKVFLECVQDMDHENMFWYRQDPGLGLRLIYFSYDVKMKEKGDIPEGYSVSREKKERFSLILESASTNQTSMYLCASSPLAGSYNEQFFGPGTRLTVL.

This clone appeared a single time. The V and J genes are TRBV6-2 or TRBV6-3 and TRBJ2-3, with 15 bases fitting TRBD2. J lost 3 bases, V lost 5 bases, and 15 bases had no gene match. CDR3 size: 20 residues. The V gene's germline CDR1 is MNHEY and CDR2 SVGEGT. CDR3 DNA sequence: TGTGCCAGCAGTAACCTCCCCGGACTAGCGGGAGGGCCCGTGACAGATACGCAGTATTTT. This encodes CASSNLPGLAGGPVTDTQYF.

Here the CDR3 DNA reads TGCAGCGTTGGCACCGGGACAGGGGCTGGAAACACCATATATTTT. It translates to CSVGTGTGAGNTIYF. The chain employs TRBV29-1 and TRBJ1-3; 10 nucleotides align to TRBD1. CDR1 is SQVTM, CDR2 ANQGSEA, per germline. This CDR3 has 15 amino acids. J lost 2 bases, V lost 4 bases, and 5 bases had no gene match.

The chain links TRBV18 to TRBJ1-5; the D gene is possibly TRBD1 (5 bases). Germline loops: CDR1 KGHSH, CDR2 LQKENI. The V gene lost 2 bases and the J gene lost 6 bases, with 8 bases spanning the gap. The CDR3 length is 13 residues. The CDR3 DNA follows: TGTGCCAGCTCACCAGGGGGGGGTCAGCCCCAGCATTTT. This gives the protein CASSPGGGQPQHF.

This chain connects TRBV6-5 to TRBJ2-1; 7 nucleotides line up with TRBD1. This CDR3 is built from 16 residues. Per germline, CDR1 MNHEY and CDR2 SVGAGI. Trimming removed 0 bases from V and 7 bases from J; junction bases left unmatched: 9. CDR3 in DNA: TGTGCCAGCAGTTACTCGAAGACAGGGTCAGGGAATGAGCAGTTCTTC. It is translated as CASSYSKTGSGNEQFF.

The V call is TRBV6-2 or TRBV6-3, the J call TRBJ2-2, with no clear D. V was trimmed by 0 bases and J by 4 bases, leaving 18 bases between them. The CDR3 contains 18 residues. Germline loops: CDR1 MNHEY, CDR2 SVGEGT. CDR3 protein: CASSYSKSGHFGTGELFF. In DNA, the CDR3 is TGTGCCAGCAGTTACTCGAAGTCGGGTCATTTCGGCACCGGGGAGCTGTTTTTT.

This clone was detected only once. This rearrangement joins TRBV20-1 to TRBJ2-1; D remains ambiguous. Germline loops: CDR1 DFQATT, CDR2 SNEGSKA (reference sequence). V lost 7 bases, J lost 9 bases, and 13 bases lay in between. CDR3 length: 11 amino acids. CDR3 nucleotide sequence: TGCAGTGTCAGTAGAGGAACTGAGCAGTTCTTC. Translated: CSVSRGTEQFF.

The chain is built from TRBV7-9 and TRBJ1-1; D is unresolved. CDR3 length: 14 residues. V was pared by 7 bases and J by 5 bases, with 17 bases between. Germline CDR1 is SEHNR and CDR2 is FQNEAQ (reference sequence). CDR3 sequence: CASNNPRGRTEAFF. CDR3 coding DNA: TGTGCCAGCAACAACCCCCGGGGAAGAACTGAAGCTTTCTTT.

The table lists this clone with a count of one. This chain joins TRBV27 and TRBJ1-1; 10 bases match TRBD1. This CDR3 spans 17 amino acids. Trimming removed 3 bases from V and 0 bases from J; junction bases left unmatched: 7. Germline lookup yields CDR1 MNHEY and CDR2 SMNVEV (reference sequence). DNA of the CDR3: TGTGCCAGCAGTTTGACAGGGGGCGAGATATTGAACACTGAAGCTTTCTTT. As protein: CASSLTGGEILNTEAFF.

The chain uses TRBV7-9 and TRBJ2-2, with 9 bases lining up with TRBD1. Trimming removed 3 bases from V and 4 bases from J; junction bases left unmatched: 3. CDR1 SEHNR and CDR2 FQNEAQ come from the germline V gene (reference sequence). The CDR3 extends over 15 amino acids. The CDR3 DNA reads TGTGCCAGCAGCTTGGTGGGACAGGGCACCGGGGAGCTGTTTTTT. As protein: CASSLVGQGTGELFF.

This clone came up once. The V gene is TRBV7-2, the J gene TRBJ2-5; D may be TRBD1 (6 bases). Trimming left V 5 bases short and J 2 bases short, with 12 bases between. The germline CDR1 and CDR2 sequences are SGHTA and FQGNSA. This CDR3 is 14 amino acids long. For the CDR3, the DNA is TGTGCCAGCAGCGACCGGACAGCACAAGAGACCCAGTACTTC. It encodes CASSDRTAQETQYF.

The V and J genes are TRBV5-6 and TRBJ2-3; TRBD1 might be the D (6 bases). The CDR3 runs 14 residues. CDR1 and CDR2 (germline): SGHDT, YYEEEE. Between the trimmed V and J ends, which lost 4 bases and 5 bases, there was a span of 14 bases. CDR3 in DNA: TGTGCCAGCAGCACTAACAGGGTCGGAGATACGCAGTATTTT. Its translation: CASSTNRVGDTQYF.

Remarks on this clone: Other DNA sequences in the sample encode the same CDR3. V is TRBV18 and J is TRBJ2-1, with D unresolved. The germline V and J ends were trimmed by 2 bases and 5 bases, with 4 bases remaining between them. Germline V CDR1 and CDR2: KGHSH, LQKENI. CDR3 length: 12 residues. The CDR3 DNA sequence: TGTGCCAGCTCACCATTAGACAATGAGCAGTTCTTC. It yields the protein CASSPLDNEQFF.

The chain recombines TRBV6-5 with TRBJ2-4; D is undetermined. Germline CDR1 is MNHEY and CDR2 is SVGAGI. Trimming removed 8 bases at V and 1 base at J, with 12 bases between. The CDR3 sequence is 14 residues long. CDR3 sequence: CASGERRAKNIQYF. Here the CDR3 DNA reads TGTGCCAGCGGAGAAAGGCGGGCCAAAAACATTCAGTACTTC.

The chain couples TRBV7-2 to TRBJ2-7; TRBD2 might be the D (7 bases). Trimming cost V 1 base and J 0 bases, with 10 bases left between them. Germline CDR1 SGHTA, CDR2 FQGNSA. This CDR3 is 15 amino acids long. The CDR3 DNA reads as TGTGCCAGCAGCTTAGAGGGGGGGCGCTCCTACGAGCAGTACTTC. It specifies CASSLEGGRSYEQYF.

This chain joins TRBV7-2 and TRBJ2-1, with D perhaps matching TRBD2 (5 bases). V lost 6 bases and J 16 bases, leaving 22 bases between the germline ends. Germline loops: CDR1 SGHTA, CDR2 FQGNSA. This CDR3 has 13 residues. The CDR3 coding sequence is TGTGCCAGCAGTTCCCGGAATGGCGGGCCTCATTTCTTC. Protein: CASSSRNGGPHFF.

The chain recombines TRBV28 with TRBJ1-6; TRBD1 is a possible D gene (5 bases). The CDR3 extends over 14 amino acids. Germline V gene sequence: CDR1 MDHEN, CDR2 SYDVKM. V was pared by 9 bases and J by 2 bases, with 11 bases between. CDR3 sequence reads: CASERGPYNSPLHF. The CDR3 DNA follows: TGTGCCAGTGAAAGGGGTCCCTATAATTCACCCCTCCACTTT. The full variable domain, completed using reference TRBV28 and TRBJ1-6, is DVKVTQSSRYLVKRTGEKVFLECVQDMDHENMFWYRQDPGLGLRLIYFSYDVKMKEKGDIPEGYSVSREKKERFSLILESASTNQTSMYLCASERGPYNSPLHFGNGTRLTVT.

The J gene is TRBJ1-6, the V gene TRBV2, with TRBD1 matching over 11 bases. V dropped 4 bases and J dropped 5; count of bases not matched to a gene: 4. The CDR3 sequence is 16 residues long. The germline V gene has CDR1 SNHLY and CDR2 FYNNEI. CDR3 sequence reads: CASSGTGGLNNSPLHF. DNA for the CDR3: TGTGCCAGCAGTGGGACAGGGGGCCTGAATAATTCACCCCTCCACTTT.

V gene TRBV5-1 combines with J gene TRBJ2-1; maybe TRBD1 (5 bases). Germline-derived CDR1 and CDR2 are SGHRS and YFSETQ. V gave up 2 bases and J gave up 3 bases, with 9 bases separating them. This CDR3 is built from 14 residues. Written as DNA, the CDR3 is TGCGCCAGCAGCTTTAGTAGGGGCTACAATGAGCAGTTCTTC. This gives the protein CASSFSRGYNEQFF.

The CDR3 bases are TGCAGCGCCAAGGACAGGGTGGGGGCCAAAAACATTCAGTACTTC. It codes for CSAKDRVGAKNIQYF. The V and J genes are TRBV29-1 and TRBJ2-4, with 8 positions matching TRBD1. With V trimmed by 7 bases and J by 1 base, 9 bases remained unmatched. Germline V gives CDR1 SQVTM, CDR2 ANQGSEA. The CDR3 runs to 15 residues.

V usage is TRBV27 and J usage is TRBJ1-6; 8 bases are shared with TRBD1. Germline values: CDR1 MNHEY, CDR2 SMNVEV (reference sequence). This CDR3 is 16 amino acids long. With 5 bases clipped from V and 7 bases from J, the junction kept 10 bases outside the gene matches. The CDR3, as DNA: TGTGCCAGCAGTCCTACTGGACAGGGCCGGAATTCACCCCTCCACTTT. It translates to CASSPTGQGRNSPLHF.

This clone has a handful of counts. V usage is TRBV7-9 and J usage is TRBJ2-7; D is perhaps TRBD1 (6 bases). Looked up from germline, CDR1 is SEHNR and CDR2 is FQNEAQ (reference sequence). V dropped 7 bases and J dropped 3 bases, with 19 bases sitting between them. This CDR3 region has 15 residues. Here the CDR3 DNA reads TGTGCCAGCACCCCGAAGGGGGAGATTGGCTACGAGCAGTACTTC. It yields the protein CASTPKGEIGYEQYF.

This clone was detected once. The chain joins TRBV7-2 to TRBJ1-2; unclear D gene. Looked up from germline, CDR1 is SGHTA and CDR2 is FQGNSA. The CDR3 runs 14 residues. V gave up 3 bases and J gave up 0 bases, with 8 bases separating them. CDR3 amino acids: CASSLGRTNYGYTF. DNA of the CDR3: TGTGCCAGCAGCTTGGGCAGGACTAACTATGGCTACACCTTC.

The CDR3 region is CASSAKSGGGMQYF. As DNA, the CDR3 is TGTGCCAGCAGCGCCAAGAGTGGGGGGGGAATGCAGTATTTT. The chain joins TRBV11-2 to TRBJ2-3, with TRBD2 matching 7 bases. V lost 5 bases, J lost 11 bases, and 13 bases stayed unmatched. This CDR3 region has 14 residues. Germline V gene data show CDR1 as SGHAT and CDR2 as FQNNGV.

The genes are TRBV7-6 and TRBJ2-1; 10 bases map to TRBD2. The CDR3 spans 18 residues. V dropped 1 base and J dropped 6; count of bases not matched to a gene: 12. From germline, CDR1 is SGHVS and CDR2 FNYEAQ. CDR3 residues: CASSLVVTSGTRLNEQFF. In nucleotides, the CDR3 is TGTGCCAGCAGCTTAGTAGTTACTAGCGGGACTCGTCTCAATGAGCAGTTCTTC.

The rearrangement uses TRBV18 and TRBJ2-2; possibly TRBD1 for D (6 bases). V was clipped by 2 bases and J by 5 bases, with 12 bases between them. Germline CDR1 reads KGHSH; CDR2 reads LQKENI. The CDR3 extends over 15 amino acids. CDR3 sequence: CASSPRGRTTGELFF. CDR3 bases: TGTGCCAGCTCACCAAGGGGGAGAACTACCGGGGAGCTGTTTTTT.

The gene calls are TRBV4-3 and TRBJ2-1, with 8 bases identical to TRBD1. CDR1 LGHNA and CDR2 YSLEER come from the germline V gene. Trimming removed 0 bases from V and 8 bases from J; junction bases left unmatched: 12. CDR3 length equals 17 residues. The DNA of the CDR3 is TGCGCCAGCAGCCAAGAAACGCGGACAGGGTATATGGATGAGCAGTTCTTC. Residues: CASSQETRTGYMDEQFF.

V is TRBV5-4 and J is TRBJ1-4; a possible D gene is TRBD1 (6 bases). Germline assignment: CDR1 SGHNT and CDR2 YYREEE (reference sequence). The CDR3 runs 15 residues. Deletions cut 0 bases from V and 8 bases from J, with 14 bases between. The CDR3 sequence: CASSLAGGLREKLFF. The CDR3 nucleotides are TGTGCCAGCAGCTTGGCGGGGGGCTTGAGGGAAAAACTGTTTTTT.

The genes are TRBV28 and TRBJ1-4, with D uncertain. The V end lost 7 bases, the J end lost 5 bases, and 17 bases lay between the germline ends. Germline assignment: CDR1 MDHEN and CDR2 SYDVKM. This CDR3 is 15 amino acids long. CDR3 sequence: CASNTNLEQNEKLFF. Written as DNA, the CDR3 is TGTGCCAGCAATACTAACCTCGAACAAAATGAAAAACTGTTTTTT. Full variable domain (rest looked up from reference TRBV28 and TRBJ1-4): DVKVTQSSRYLVKRTGEKVFLECVQDMDHENMFWYRQDPGLGLRLIYFSYDVKMKEKGDIPEGYSVSREKKERFSLILESASTNQTSMYLCASNTNLEQNEKLFFGSGTQLSVL.